Shown below are 20 T cell receptor beta chains from a single sample sequenced in a study of neurological immune-mediated disorders. The time point here: longitudinal time-point 2. Each CDR3 protein gets one entry after TCRdb re-called the 5' RACE reads with MiXCR. The sample yields roughly 45,000 distinct CDR3 sequences, roughly 14% seen once. The sequencing sample was made of PBMCs. The origin of the receptors is a male donor with HTLV-1-associated myelopathy (HAM/TSP).

The chain uses TRBV6-5 and TRBJ2-2, with D perhaps matching TRBD1 (6 bases). Trimming took off 2 bases at V and 6 bases at J, with 10 bases between the two ends. The CDR3 covers 14 residues. From germline, CDR1 is MNHEY and CDR2 SVGAGI. The CDR3 DNA reads TGTGCCAGCAGTTACAGGGGGTCTCCCGGGGAGCTGTTTTTT. Translated: CASSYRGSPGELFF.

This clonotype was seen at least ten times. The gene calls are TRBV2 and TRBJ2-1, with D perhaps TRBD2 (7 bases). This CDR3 contains 14 residues. Trimming removed 10 bases at V and 4 bases at J, with 17 bases between. Germline values: CDR1 SNHLY, CDR2 FYNNEI. The CDR3 DNA reads TGTGCCACTGGGGGGGCTATTGCTTACAATGAGCAGTTCTTC. This encodes CATGGAIAYNEQFF.

This clonotype has ten or more counts. V is TRBV6-1 and J is TRBJ1-5; no clear D. The germline gives CDR1 MNHNS, CDR2 SASEGT. V lost 2 bases and J lost 9, with 5 bases in between. The CDR3 length is 11 residues. The CDR3 loop is CASSENSPQHF. In nucleotides, the CDR3 is TGTGCCAGCAGTGAAAACTCGCCCCAGCATTTT.

This clonotype was detected many times. J is TRBJ2-2 and V is TRBV4-3, with 15 bases matching TRBD2. Germline V CDR1 and CDR2: LGHNA, YSLEER. V trimming: 4 bases; J trimming: 4 bases; junction bases outside the gene matches: 4. This CDR3 spans 17 amino acids. The CDR3 DNA sequence: TGCGCCAGCAGCCGGACTAGCGGGGGGGGAGGCACCGGGGAGCTGTTTTTT. It encodes CASSRTSGGGGTGELFF.

This clonotype has ten or more counts. The chain joins TRBV7-2 to TRBJ1-1, with no clear D. The CDR3 spans 15 residues. Germline CDR1 and CDR2: SGHTA and FQGNSA. V gave up 0 bases and J gave up 5 bases, with 13 bases separating them. The CDR3 sequence is CASSLAPASGTEAFF. The DNA of the CDR3 is TGTGCCAGCAGCTTAGCTCCCGCCTCGGGTACTGAAGCTTTCTTT.

The sample holds many counts of this clonotype. The rearrangement uses TRBV6-5 and TRBJ1-3, with 7 bases lining up with TRBD1. This CDR3 region has 13 residues. V lost 8 bases, J lost 4 bases, and 5 bases stayed unmatched. Germline CDR1 reads MNHEY; CDR2 reads SVGAGI. The CDR3 protein is CASGLRGGNTIYF. CDR3 in DNA: TGTGCCAGCGGGCTCAGGGGGGGAAACACCATATATTTT.

This clonotype was counted at least ten times. The V call is TRBV7-9, the J call TRBJ2-1; 8 bases line up with TRBD2. Germline V lookup: CDR1 SEHNR, CDR2 FQNEAQ (reference sequence). The CDR3 runs to 16 residues. J lost 1 base, V lost 2 bases, and 4 bases had no gene match. CDR3 in amino acids: CASSLSLAGSYNEQFF. CDR3 bases: TGTGCCAGCAGCTTAAGCCTAGCGGGTTCCTACAATGAGCAGTTCTTC. Full variable domain (missing parts from reference TRBV7-9 and TRBJ2-1): DTGVSQNPRHKITKRGQNVTFRCDPISEHNRLYWYRQTLGQGPEFLTYFQNEAQLEKSRLLSDRFSAERPKGSFSTLEIQRTEQGDSAMYLCASSLSLAGSYNEQFFGPGTRLTVL.

This clonotype was detected ten times or more. The J gene is TRBJ2-2, the V gene TRBV5-1; no clear D. The CDR3 totals 17 residues. Germline loops: CDR1 SGHRS, CDR2 YFSETQ. Trimming left V 2 bases short and J 0 bases short, with 14 bases between. The CDR3 DNA reads as TGCGCCAGCAGCTTCTCCCGCTTTAGTACGAACACCGGGGAGCTGTTTTTT. Its protein is CASSFSRFSTNTGELFF.

Many counts were recorded for this clonotype. The chain carries TRBV7-2 and TRBJ2-4, with D perhaps TRBD1 or TRBD2 (6 bases each). The CDR3 runs to 14 residues. CDR1 and CDR2 (germline): SGHTA, FQGNSA. Trimming left V 5 bases short and J 6 bases short, with 14 bases between. The CDR3 bases are TGTGCCAGCAGCCCACAGGGAGGAGGAAACATTCAGTACTTC. As protein: CASSPQGGGNIQYF.

This clonotype was recorded a few times. The V gene is TRBV5-1, the J gene TRBJ2-3; either TRBD1 or TRBD2 may fit D (6 bases each). The CDR3 contains 15 residues. The V gene's germline CDR1 is SGHRS and CDR2 YFSETQ. Trimming took off 2 bases at V and 4 bases at J, with 14 bases between the two ends. The CDR3 loop reads CASSFGGKFSDTQYF. The CDR3 DNA reads TGCGCCAGCAGCTTCGGGGGCAAGTTTTCAGATACGCAGTATTTT.

This clonotype was seen repeatedly, ten times or more. The J gene is TRBJ2-3, the V gene TRBV6-5; D might be TRBD1 (6 bases). Deletions cut 0 bases from V and 6 bases from J, with 10 bases between. The germline V gene encodes CDR1 MNHEY and CDR2 SVGAGI. The length of the CDR3 is 14 residues. The CDR3 nucleotides read TGTGCCAGCAGTTACTCGACGACAGGTGATACGCAGTATTTT. This codes for CASSYSTTGDTQYF.

This clonotype appeared many times. The chain has TRBV4-2 and TRBJ1-2; D unresolved. Trimming shortened V by 2 bases and J by 7 bases, and 17 bases separated the two germline ends. Germline V lookup: CDR1 LGHNA, CDR2 YNFKEQ. This CDR3 is built from 15 residues. The CDR3 DNA sequence: TGTGCCAGCAGCCAAAATCGTCTCCAGACTATTGGCTACACCTTC. Translating gives CASSQNRLQTIGYTF.

The J gene is TRBJ1-1, the V gene TRBV18; D remains unclear. This CDR3 comprises 13 residues. Germline V CDR1 and CDR2: KGHSH, LQKENI. The V and J ends lost 4 bases and 1 base respectively, with 7 bases between them. This chain's CDR3 is CASSQQSNTEAFF. The CDR3 DNA reads as TGTGCCAGCTCACAACAGTCGAACACTGAAGCTTTCTTT. The full variable domain, in which reference TRBV18 and TRBJ1-1 provide the parts outside the CDR3, is NAGVMQNPRHLVRRRGQEARLRCSPMKGHSHVYWYRQLPEEGLKFMVYLQKENIIDESGMPKERFSAEFPKEGPSILRIQQVVRGDSAAYFCASSQQSNTEAFFGQGTRLTVV.

This clonotype was seen many times. This chain uses TRBV4-2 with TRBJ1-2; 11 positions match TRBD1. J was trimmed by 4 bases and V by 5 bases; bases with no gene match: 9. Germline V gene lookup returns CDR1 LGHNA and CDR2 YNFKEQ. The CDR3 consists of 16 residues. The CDR3 nucleotides are TGTGCCAGCAGCTCGGGACAGGGGGGCCTTATCTATGGCTACACCTTC. Translation gives CASSSGQGGLIYGYTF.

This clonotype was found many times. The chain joins TRBV5-1 to TRBJ2-7; D could derive from TRBD1 or TRBD2 (6 bases each). V dropped 3 bases and J dropped 7 bases, with 14 bases sitting between them. Germline CDR1 SGHRS, CDR2 YFSETQ. The CDR3 consists of 13 residues. The CDR3 loop is CASSSSGGREQYF. Here the CDR3 DNA reads TGCGCCAGCAGCTCGTCCGGGGGCCGGGAGCAGTACTTC.

The rearrangement links TRBV18 to TRBJ2-7; 7 bases are shared with TRBD1. J lost 2 bases, V lost 5 bases, and 9 bases had no gene match. From germline, CDR1 is KGHSH and CDR2 LQKENI. CDR3 length: 15 amino acids. The CDR3, as DNA: TGTGCCAGCTCAAACTACAGGGGAATCACCTACGAGCAGTACTTC. Residues: CASSNYRGITYEQYF.

The sample holds many counts of this clonotype. The rearrangement joins TRBV5-6 to TRBJ2-2; D uncertain. The CDR3 length is 15 residues. The germline V and J ends were trimmed by 1 base and 0 bases, with 7 bases remaining between them. Germline V gene sequence: CDR1 SGHDT, CDR2 YYEEEE. CDR3 sequence (DNA): TGTGCCAGCAGCTTGTATACCGCGAACACCGGGGAGCTGTTTTTT. Its translation is CASSLYTANTGELFF.

This clonotype was found many times. The V call is TRBV29-1, the J call TRBJ2-7, with D maybe TRBD1 (5 bases). In germline, CDR1 is SQVTM, CDR2 ANQGSEA. Trimming took off 5 bases at V and 3 bases at J, with 11 bases between the two ends. This CDR3 is 12 amino acids long. The CDR3 loop is CSVRKGLYEQYF. CDR3 DNA sequence: TGCAGCGTTCGTAAGGGGCTCTACGAGCAGTACTTC.

This clonotype was seen at least ten times. This chain links TRBV27 with TRBJ2-7, with D possibly TRBD2 on 7 matching bases. Germline V gives CDR1 MNHEY, CDR2 SMNVEV (reference sequence). The CDR3 has 14 amino acids. The V end was cut by 6 bases, the J end by 1 base, with 13 bases between. Here the CDR3 reads CASRGLGGSYEQYF. CDR3 DNA: TGTGCCAGCAGAGGACTAGGGGGTTCCTACGAGCAGTACTTC.

Turning to this clonotype: The final CDR3 position lacks the conserved phenylalanine or tryptophan, pointing to a likely read error. The chain combines TRBV7-2 with TRBJ1-2; D unresolved. CDR1 and CDR2 (germline): SGHTA, FQGNSA. V lost 2 bases and J 3 bases, leaving 7 bases between the germline ends. The length of the CDR3 is 13 residues. For the CDR3, the DNA is TGTGCCAGCAGCTTAAAGGCTTACTATGGCTACACCTTA. It translates to CASSLKAYYGYTL.